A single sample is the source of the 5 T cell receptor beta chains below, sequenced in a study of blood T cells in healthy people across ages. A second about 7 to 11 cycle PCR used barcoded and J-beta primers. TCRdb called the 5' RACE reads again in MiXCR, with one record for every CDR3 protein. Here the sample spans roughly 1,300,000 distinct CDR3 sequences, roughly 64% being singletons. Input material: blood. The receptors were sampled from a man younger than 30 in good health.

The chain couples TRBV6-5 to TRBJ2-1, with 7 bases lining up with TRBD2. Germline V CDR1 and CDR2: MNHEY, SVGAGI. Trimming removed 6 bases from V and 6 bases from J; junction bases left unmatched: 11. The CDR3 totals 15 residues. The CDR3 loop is CASSGVAGDFNEQFF. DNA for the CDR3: TGTGCCAGCAGCGGAGTGGCGGGGGATTTCAATGAGCAGTTCTTC.

The CDR3 sequence: CASSDFRQETQYF. CDR3 DNA sequence: TGCGCCAGCAGTGATTTCCGCCAAGAGACCCAGTACTTC. The rearrangement links TRBV10-2 to TRBJ2-5; D gene unclear. The CDR3 loop spans 13 amino acids. V was clipped by 3 bases and J by 1 base, with 6 bases between them. Germline V gene data show CDR1 as WSHSY and CDR2 as SAAADI.

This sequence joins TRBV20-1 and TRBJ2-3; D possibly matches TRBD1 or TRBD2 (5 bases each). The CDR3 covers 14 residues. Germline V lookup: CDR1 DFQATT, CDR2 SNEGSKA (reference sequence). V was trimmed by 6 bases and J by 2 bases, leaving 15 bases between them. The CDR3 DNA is TGCAGTGCCTCCCGCGAGGGGTACACAGATACGCAGTATTTT. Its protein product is CSASREGYTDTQYF.

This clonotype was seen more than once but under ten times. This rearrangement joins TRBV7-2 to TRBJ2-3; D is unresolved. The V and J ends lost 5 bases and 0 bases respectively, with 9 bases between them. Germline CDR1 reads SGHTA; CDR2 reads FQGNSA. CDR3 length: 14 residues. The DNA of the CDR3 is TGTGCCAGCAGCCCCTCCCCTAGCACAGATACGCAGTATTTT. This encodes CASSPSPSTDTQYF.

CDR3: CSVYGLWDTQYF. CDR3 nucleotide sequence: TGCAGCGTTTACGGACTCTGGGATACGCAGTATTTT. The rearrangement joins TRBV29-1 to TRBJ2-3; weak D call: TRBD2 (5 bases). The germline V gene has CDR1 SQVTM and CDR2 ANQGSEA. The length of the CDR3 is 12 residues. Trimming took off 5 bases at V and 6 bases at J, with 12 bases between the two ends.